This TCR beta chain originates from a study of T cells in Graves' hyperthyroidism and ophthalmopathy. In the study overall: The blood sample was taken at first diagnosis, before treatment began.

Study-level points and caveats: Blood samples included most of the expanded thyroid clonotypes exceeding 0.001.

Ophthalmopathy patients showed a Clinical Activity Score of at least 3, NOSPECS grade of at least 4 and duration under 3 months. Fresh peripheral blood, under 13 ml, was the source of the PBMCs. This clonotype has at least ten counts. Its antigen is unidentified. The CDR3 runs 14 residues. V dropped 4 bases and J dropped 4 bases, with 13 bases sitting between them. Germline V gene lookup returns CDR1 ENHRY and CDR2 SYGVKD. What was amplified from RNA transcripts were TCR beta CDR3 regions. The HTBI primer set drove a first-round RT-PCR of the TCR CDR3. A single record per CDR3 protein comes from TCRdb applying MiXCR to the multiplex PCR reads. Of 300,000 or so distinct CDR3 sequences detected, 17% appear once; the ten largest clones hold roughly 50%.

The source is a woman aged 60-75 years with Graves' ophthalmopathy. J is TRBJ1-1 and V is TRBV10-3; D not certain. Material for sequencing was blood. The CDR3 coding sequence is TGTGCCATCAGTGCGTCTGCGGGGTTCACTGAAGCTTTCTTT. It translates to CAISASAGFTEAFF.